This T cell receptor (beta chain) appears in the sequencing data of a study of early T cells in non-severe SARS-CoV-2 infection. Overall study context: Sequencing targeted bulk RNA from unsorted whole blood, leaving chains unpaired.

Per the germline V gene, CDR1 is PRHDT and CDR2 is FYEKMQ (reference sequence). V was trimmed by 5 bases and J by 5 bases, leaving 16 bases between them. The CDR3 spans 15 residues. Attachment of unique molecular identifiers to individual cDNA molecules was performed. MiXCR, applied by TCRdb to the 5' RACE reads, yields one record per CDR3 protein. This sample has some 60,000 distinct CDR3 sequences; 8.5% to 10% occur once, and the top ten carry approximately 9%. This clonotype was detected a few times. The sample taken for sequencing was whole blood. The chain carries TRBV13 and TRBJ2-1; the D gene is possibly TRBD1 (6 bases). The TCR comes from an adult who was a healthcare worker with PCR-confirmed SARS-CoV-2 infection or an uninfected control (not recorded which). The CDR3 reads CASSPRDKINNEQFF. CDR3 coding DNA: TGTGCCAGCAGCCCCCGGGACAAAATCAACAATGAGCAGTTCTTC.